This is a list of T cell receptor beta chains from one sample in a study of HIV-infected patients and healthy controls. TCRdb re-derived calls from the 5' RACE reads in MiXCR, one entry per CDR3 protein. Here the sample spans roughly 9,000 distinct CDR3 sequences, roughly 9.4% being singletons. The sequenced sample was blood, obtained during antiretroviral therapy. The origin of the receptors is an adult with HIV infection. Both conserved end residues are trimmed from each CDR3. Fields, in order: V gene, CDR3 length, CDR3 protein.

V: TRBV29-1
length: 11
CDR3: SVGARVLTEAF

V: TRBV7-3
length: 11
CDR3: ASSLRRADTQY

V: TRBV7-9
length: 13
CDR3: ASSTHVGGDYGYT

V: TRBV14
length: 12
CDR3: ASQQQALNQPQH

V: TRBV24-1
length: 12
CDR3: ATSARESYNEQF

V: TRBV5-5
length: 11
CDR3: ASNRQPNTEAF

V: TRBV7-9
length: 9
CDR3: ATTGNETQY

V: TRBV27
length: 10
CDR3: ASSTGLAKQF

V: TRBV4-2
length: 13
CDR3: ASSHIREINEKLF

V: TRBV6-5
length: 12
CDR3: ASSRPGTNEKLF

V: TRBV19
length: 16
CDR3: ASSMIQGALSGANVLT

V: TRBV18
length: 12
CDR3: ASSLLDSNQPQH

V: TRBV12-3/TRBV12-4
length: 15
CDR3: ASSLNPGQGTYNEQF

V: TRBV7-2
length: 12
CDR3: ASSLSKGSYGYT

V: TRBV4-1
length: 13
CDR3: ASSPGRGLQETQY

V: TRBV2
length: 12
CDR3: ASSEYRDGNTIY

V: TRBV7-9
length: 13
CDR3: ASSLFTTTNEKLF

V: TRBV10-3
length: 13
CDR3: AISEPTSSTDTQY

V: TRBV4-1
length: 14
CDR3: ASSPRTGVHNSPLH

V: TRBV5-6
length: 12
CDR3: ASSSDRGDSPLH

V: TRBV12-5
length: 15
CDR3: ASGLGPWGAGANVLT

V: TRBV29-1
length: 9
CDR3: SANRGTEAF

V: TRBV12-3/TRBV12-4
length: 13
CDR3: ASRKTSGVRDTQY

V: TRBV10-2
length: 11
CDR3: ASSEDAAQGQF

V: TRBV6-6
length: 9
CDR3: ASRGQTEAF

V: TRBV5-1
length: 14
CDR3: ASSNTAGTGGSPLH

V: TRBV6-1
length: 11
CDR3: ASSPQVNYEQY

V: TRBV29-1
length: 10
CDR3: SAGTGERGYT

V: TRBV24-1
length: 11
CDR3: ATSELTSGRIF

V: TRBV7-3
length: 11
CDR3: ASSLGTNNEQF

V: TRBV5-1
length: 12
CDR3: ASSPGHRTDTQY

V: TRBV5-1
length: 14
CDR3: ASSPNEIGPGTEAF

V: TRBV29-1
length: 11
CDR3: SVIAGFTDTQY

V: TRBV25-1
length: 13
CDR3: ASSESRGVAGELF

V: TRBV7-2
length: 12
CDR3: ASSLGQGLWGYT

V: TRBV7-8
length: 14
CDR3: ASTIREGGPADTQY

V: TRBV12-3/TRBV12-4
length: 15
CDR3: ASSTARFSGGPGELF

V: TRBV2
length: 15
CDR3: ASSDGGLQSDGNTIY

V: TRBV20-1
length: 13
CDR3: SAPPGGTYTDTQY

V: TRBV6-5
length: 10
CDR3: ASHASVGPQH

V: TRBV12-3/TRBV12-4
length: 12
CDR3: ASSFSGTGPEAF

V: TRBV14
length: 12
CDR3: ASSQGTRGREQF

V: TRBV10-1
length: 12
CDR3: ASSEGPEHQPQH

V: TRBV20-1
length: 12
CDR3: SAKGREIVFGYT

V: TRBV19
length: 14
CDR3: ASSPSAGGSSYEQY

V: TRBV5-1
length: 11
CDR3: ASSPGTKDGYT

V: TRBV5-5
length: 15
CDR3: ASSLSKTSGIYNEQF

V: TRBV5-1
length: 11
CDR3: ASSLDTGYGYT

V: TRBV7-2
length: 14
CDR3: ASSHPGAPVKSPLH

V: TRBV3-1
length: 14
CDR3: ASSQRVDDWLQGYT

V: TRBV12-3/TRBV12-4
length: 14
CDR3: ASILRTASGANVLT

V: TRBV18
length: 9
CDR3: ASSPRHEQF

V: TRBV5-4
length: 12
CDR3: ASSLAGPGETQY

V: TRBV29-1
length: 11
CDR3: SVGTGGNTEAF

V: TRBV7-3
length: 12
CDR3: AITIRRIATEAF

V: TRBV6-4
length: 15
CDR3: ASSDSGSSGGSDEQF

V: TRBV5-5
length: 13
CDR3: ASSPWGQANYGYT

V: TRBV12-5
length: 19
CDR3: ASGLVLMGHPGSSYNSPLH

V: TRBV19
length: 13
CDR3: ASSLSREVTDTQY